The present TCR beta chain was sequenced within a study of T cell repertoires in cytomegalovirus infection. Study as a whole: Carrying CMV and the relevant HLA type showed in public TCR beta signatures.

This clonotype was counted at least ten times. Its antigen remains unidentified. TCRdb called the reads again in MiXCR, with one record for every CDR3 protein. This table has about 200,000 distinct CDR3 sequences, more than 9% appearing once. Germline CDR1 is SEHNR and CDR2 is FQNEAQ (reference sequence). The length of the CDR3 is 14 residues. V lost 3 bases to trimming and J lost 5 bases; unmatched junction nucleotides: 3. Notes on the study in general: It was HLA-C-restricted CMV-specific TCR beta clonotypes that dominated the response ex vivo. Adding up the frequency of public TCR beta families identified people who carried CMV plus the relevant HLA.

This receptor was identified in a human donor in good health (CMV status not recorded). Some clones in this sample may be carry-over from other donors' samples. The chain is built from TRBV7-9 and TRBJ2-5, with 10 bases fitting TRBD2. The sample consisted of PBMCs. The CDR3, as DNA: TGTGCCAGCAGCTTTCCGACTAGCGGGGAGACCCAGTACTTC. Its protein is CASSFPTSGETQYF. Complete variable domain (other parts from reference TRBV7-9 and TRBJ2-5): DTGVSQNPRHKITKRGQNVTFRCDPISEHNRLYWYRQTLGQGPEFLTYFQNEAQLEKSRLLSDRFSAERPKGSFSTLEIQRTEQGDSAMYLCASSFPTSGETQYFGPGTRLLVL.